The sample holds many counts of the clone carrying this TCR beta chain. Its cognate antigen is unknown. The sequencing depth, 1 in 200,000 to 1 in 1 million T cells, was the target. This table comes from immunoSEQ multiplex PCR, and its TCRdb copy is limited to in-frame clones, with some not included. The data contain approximately 84,000 clones, around 79% of them singletons. This sample was included in a study of cytotoxic CD8 clonotypes in ibrutinib-treated CLL. Approximately 2.2 micrograms of genomic DNA, which was extracted from cryopreserved PBMCs, served as the material used for the TCR beta libraries. Study results and caveats: Baseline clonality was higher than in age-matched healthy donors and moved in step with circulating CD8+ T-cell counts.

The CDR3 spans 13 residues. CDR1 is SNHLY, CDR2 FYNNEI, per germline. Between the trimmed V and J ends, which lost 5 bases and 7 bases, there was a span of 12 bases. The chain combines TRBV2 with TRBJ1-5; no clear D. This receptor was taken from a human donor with chronic lymphocytic leukemia. This sample comprised PBMCs, obtained after 12 months of ibrutinib treatment. The CDR3 here is CASSFGEGQPQHF. The CDR3 DNA sequence: TGTGCCAGCAGTTTTGGGGAGGGACAGCCCCAGCATTTT.